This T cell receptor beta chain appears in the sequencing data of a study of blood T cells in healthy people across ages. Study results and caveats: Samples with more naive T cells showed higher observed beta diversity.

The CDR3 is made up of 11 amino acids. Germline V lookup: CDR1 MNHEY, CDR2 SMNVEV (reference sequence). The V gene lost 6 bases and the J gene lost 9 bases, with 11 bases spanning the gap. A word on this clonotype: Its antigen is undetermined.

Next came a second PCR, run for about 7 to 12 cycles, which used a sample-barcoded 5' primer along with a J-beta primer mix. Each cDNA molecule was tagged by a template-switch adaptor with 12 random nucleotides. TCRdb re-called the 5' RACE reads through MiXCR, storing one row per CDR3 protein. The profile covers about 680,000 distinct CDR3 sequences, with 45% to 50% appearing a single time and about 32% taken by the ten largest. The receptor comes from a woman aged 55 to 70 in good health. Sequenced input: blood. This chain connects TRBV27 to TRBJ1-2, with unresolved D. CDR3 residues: CASSDRGSYTF. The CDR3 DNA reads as TGTGCCAGCAGCGACCGCGGGAGCTACACCTTC.